This T cell receptor beta chain was captured in a study of PD-1 and CTLA-4 blockade in melanoma. CDR3 size: 18 residues. Germline CDR1 reads MDHEN; CDR2 reads SYDVKM. J was trimmed by 1 base and V by 5 bases; bases with no gene match: 13. Clones were sequenced by immunoSEQ multiplex PCR, and TCRdb holds only the in-frame ones, with some missing. This sample yields tens of thousands of clones, of which approximately 90% are seen a single time; 7.8% belongs to the top ten. The sequence came from a human donor with melanoma. The rearrangement uses TRBV28 and TRBJ1-5; the match to TRBD1 covers 8 bases. Sequenced here: CD8+ T cells from peripheral blood, sampled before anti-PD-1 treatment. The CDR3 DNA reads as TGTGCCAGCAGTCAGACGACAGGGGAAGTAGGCAGCAATCAGCCCCAGCATTTT. Its translation is CASSQTTGEVGSNQPQHF.